This T cell receptor (beta chain) was obtained from a study of control samples from healthy donors and cancer patients. Clones were sequenced by immunoSEQ multiplex PCR, and TCRdb holds only the in-frame ones, with some missing. This sample carries 200,000 or so clones, roughly 94% of them seen once, and the ten largest clones take approximately 1.5%. The CDR3 loop spans 14 amino acids. Between the trimmed V and J ends, which lost 0 bases and 11 bases, there was a span of 14 bases. CDR1 and CDR2 from the germline V gene are LNHDA and SQIVND (reference sequence). Material for sequencing was blood. V gene TRBV19 combines with J gene TRBJ1-5; D unresolved. This TCR derives from a man aged 45 to 65 in good health. The CDR3 loop is CASSIDLENIAQHF. Written as DNA, the CDR3 is TGTGCCAGTAGTATAGATCTGGAGAACATAGCCCAGCATTTT.